Below, 16 T cell receptor beta chains from the same sample are listed, as sequenced in a study of T cell responses to AZD1222 COVID-19 vaccine. Method: immunoSEQ multiplex PCR; TCRdb's copy keeps in-frame clones and lacks some. Of around 180,000 clones in the sample, approximately 90% are singletons; the top ten hold 2.5% to 3%. The sequencing used peripheral blood, collected on day 0 of AZD1222 vaccination. These TCRs come from an adult in good health.

This clone was seen a handful of times. J is TRBJ2-1 and V is TRBV9; TRBD2 matches at 7 bases. CDR1 SGDLS and CDR2 YYNGEE come from the germline V gene. The CDR3 has 16 residues. V lost 4 bases to trimming and J lost 1 base; unmatched junction nucleotides: 8. The chain's CDR3 is CASSPRGDGSYNEQFF. CDR3 nucleotide sequence: TGTGCCAGCAGCCCTCGGGGGGATGGTTCCTACAATGAGCAGTTCTTC.

The chain employs TRBV30 and TRBJ1-6; 8 bases fit TRBD1. The V gene end was trimmed by 1 base and the J gene end by 7 bases; junction bases not matched to a gene: 6. Germline lookup yields CDR1 GTSNPN and CDR2 SVGIG (reference sequence). The CDR3 covers 15 residues. The DNA for the CDR3 is TGTGCCTGGAGTGCTCGGACAGGGCTCAATTCACCCCTCCACTTT. Protein sequence: CAWSARTGLNSPLHF.

This clone was counted between two and nine times. The chain is built from TRBV27 and TRBJ1-5, with D perhaps TRBD1 (5 bases). Germline V lookup: CDR1 MNHEY, CDR2 SMNVEV (reference sequence). Trimming left V 6 bases short and J 6 bases short, with 21 bases between. The CDR3 extends over 16 amino acids. The DNA for the CDR3 is TGTGCCAGCAGCCCGCAGGGAAAAGGAGTTTTTCAGCCCCAGCATTTT. Its translation: CASSPQGKGVFQPQHF.

The genes are TRBV4-1 and TRBJ1-1; tentative D call: TRBD1 (5 bases). V was trimmed by 0 bases and J by 2 bases, leaving 16 bases between them. The germline gives CDR1 MGHRA, CDR2 YSYEKL. The CDR3 runs to 17 residues. CDR3 DNA sequence: TGCGCCAGCAGCCAAGAGGGCCTAGGCAGGGCTAACACTGAAGCTTTCTTT. Translating it yields CASSQEGLGRANTEAFF.

The chain recombines TRBV28 with TRBJ1-5; 7 nucleotides align to TRBD1. Per germline, CDR1 MDHEN and CDR2 SYDVKM. J gave up 4 bases and V 7 bases, and 16 bases lay outside the gene matches. CDR3 length: 17 amino acids. This CDR3 reads CASILWAEGAKNQPQHF. Here the CDR3 DNA reads TGTGCCAGCATTCTTTGGGCAGAGGGGGCCAAAAATCAGCCCCAGCATTTT.

The chain couples TRBV2 to TRBJ2-3; either TRBD1 or TRBD2 may fit D (5 bases each). V was shortened by 7 bases and J by 3 bases, with 11 bases between the two germline ends. The CDR3 totals 13 residues. The V gene's germline CDR1 is SNHLY and CDR2 FYNNEI. For the CDR3, the DNA is TGTGCCAGCACTGAGGGGCGGACAGATACGCAGTATTTT. It translates to CASTEGRTDTQYF.

The chain combines TRBV9 with TRBJ2-1, with D unclear. Germline V gene data show CDR1 as SGDLS and CDR2 as YYNGEE. The CDR3 covers 14 residues. The germline V and J ends were trimmed by 2 bases and 9 bases, with 15 bases remaining between them. This CDR3 reads CASSVGYNVREQFF. CDR3 bases: TGTGCCAGCAGCGTCGGTTACAACGTGCGTGAGCAGTTCTTC.

The chain links TRBV5-1 to TRBJ2-1, with 10 positions matching TRBD2. Germline V CDR1 and CDR2: SGHRS, YFSETQ. CDR3 length: 17 residues. Losses at the gene ends were 3 bases for V and 6 bases for J; bases not matched to a gene: 12. The CDR3 DNA reads as TGCGCCAGCAGCTCCTGGGAGCTAGCGGGAGACGCCAATGAGCAGTTCTTC. The encoded protein is CASSSWELAGDANEQFF.

V gene TRBV5-1 combines with J gene TRBJ2-7; a possible D gene is TRBD1 (6 bases). CDR1 and CDR2 (germline): SGHRS, YFSETQ. The CDR3 consists of 15 residues. With 4 bases removed from V and 0 bases from J, the gap between germline ends came to 14 bases. The CDR3 bases are TGCGCCAGCAGCCCACAGGGTAAAAACTCCTACGAGCAGTACTTC. It yields the protein CASSPQGKNSYEQYF.

V usage is TRBV2 and J usage is TRBJ1-2, with a possible D match to TRBD1 (5 bases). CDR3 length: 15 amino acids. From germline, CDR1 is SNHLY and CDR2 FYNNEI. Trimming left V 5 bases short and J 4 bases short, with 17 bases between. The CDR3 DNA is TGTGCCAGCAGTTCTACAGGAGGTCCCCTCTATGGCTACACCTTC. Its protein product is CASSSTGGPLYGYTF.

The J gene is TRBJ2-7, the V gene TRBV11-3; 9 positions match TRBD1. Germline V CDR1 and CDR2: SGHNT, YENEEA. The trim removed 3 bases at V and 3 bases at J, leaving 3 bases unmatched. The CDR3 is 14 residues long. CDR3 protein: CASSFGQGNYEQYF. In DNA form, the CDR3 reads TGTGCCAGCAGCTTCGGACAGGGGAACTACGAGCAGTACTTC.

J is TRBJ1-1 and V is TRBV3-1 (or the pseudogene TRBV3-2), with D tentatively TRBD1 (6 bases). Trimming took 5 bases from V and 6 from J, leaving 10 bases between them. Germline V lookup: CDR1 LGHDT, CDR2 YNNKEL (reference sequence). This CDR3 is 12 amino acids long. This chain's CDR3 is CASSEQGAEAFF. The CDR3 coding sequence is TGTGCCAGCAGCGAACAGGGAGCTGAAGCTTTCTTT.

This sequence joins TRBV28 and TRBJ2-7; 9 positions agree with TRBD1. In germline, CDR1 is MDHEN, CDR2 SYDVKM. This CDR3 contains 15 residues. V was pared by 5 bases and J by 3 bases, with 8 bases of the junction left unmatched. The CDR3 region is CASSKYRGQVYEQYF. CDR3 DNA: TGTGCCAGCAGTAAATACAGGGGGCAGGTCTACGAGCAGTACTTC.

The gene calls are TRBV4-1 and TRBJ2-5; D is uncertain. This CDR3 contains 13 residues. V was shortened by 5 bases and J by 5 bases, with 12 bases between the two germline ends. Per the germline V gene, CDR1 is MGHRA and CDR2 is YSYEKL. The CDR3 nucleotides read TGCGCCAGCAGCGTAGACTCATCTGAGACCCAGTACTTC. As protein: CASSVDSSETQYF.

The gene calls are TRBV6-5 and TRBJ1-2; D is unresolved. Trimming removed 2 bases at V and 0 bases at J, with 7 bases between. The CDR3 covers 14 residues. Germline CDR1 is MNHEY and CDR2 is SVGAGI. The CDR3 bases are TGTGCCAGCAGTTACACAGCTTCTAACTATGGCTACACCTTC. This sequence encodes CASSYTASNYGYTF.

This chain links TRBV7-9 with TRBJ2-5, with 11 bases that match TRBD2. V was pared by 2 bases and J by 4 bases, with 3 bases of the junction left unmatched. CDR3 length: 15 amino acids. The germline V gene has CDR1 SEHNR and CDR2 FQNEAQ (reference sequence). The CDR3, as DNA: TGTGCCAGCAGCTTACCTGGACTAGCGGGAGAGACCCAGTACTTC. This codes for CASSLPGLAGETQYF.